These 19 T cell receptor beta chains came from one sample sequenced in a study of blood T cell repertoires in COVID-19. The data were produced by immunoSEQ multiplex PCR, yet TCRdb's version contains in-frame clones alone and is incomplete. Among approximately 120,000 clones listed, roughly 84% were seen once. The specimen sequenced was peripheral blood. The receptors come from a woman of 80 years or more with active or convalescent COVID-19.

The chain is built from TRBV24-1 and TRBJ1-4; TRBD1 agrees at 9 bases. This CDR3 has 15 residues. The germline V gene has CDR1 KGHDR and CDR2 SFDVKD. The V and J ends lost 6 bases and 4 bases, in that order; junction bases with no gene match: 5. CDR3 protein: CATSTGQGYNEKLFF. CDR3 in DNA: TGTGCCACCAGTACGGGACAGGGCTATAATGAAAAACTGTTTTTT.

J is TRBJ2-1 and V is TRBV18, with 10 nucleotides matching TRBD1. There are 16 residues in the CDR3. Germline CDR1 and CDR2: KGHSH and LQKENI. V shed 4 bases and J 7 bases; nucleotides not matched to a gene: 10. CDR3 protein: CASSLSTGGGDNEQFF. The CDR3 DNA sequence: TGTGCCAGCTCACTTTCGACAGGGGGCGGTGATAATGAGCAGTTCTTC.

The V gene is TRBV7-2, the J gene TRBJ2-3; D uncertain. The CDR3 is 13 amino acids. Germline-derived CDR1 and CDR2 are SGHTA and FQGNSA. V was clipped by 4 bases and J by 0 bases, with 5 bases between them. The CDR3 loop is CASSSLSTDTQYF. CDR3 DNA sequence: TGTGCCAGCAGCTCCCTCAGCACAGATACGCAGTATTTT.

CDR3 nucleotide sequence: TGTGCCAGCAGCTTAACAGGGATGAACACTGAAGCTTTCTTT. Translated: CASSLTGMNTEAFF. This chain uses TRBV7-2 with TRBJ1-1, with D perhaps matching TRBD1 (6 bases). CDR3 length: 14 amino acids. Trimming took 2 bases from V and 0 from J, leaving 7 bases between them. Germline V gene data show CDR1 as SGHTA and CDR2 as FQGNSA.

The chain joins TRBV13 to TRBJ2-2; 7 bases are shared with TRBD2. The CDR3 consists of 16 residues. The germline V gene encodes CDR1 PRHDT and CDR2 FYEKMQ (reference sequence). J gave up 6 bases and V 4 bases, and 11 bases lay outside the gene matches. As DNA, the CDR3 is TGTGCCAGCAGCTCCCTTTTTGAGGGGAGGGCCGGGGAGCTGTTTTTT. It encodes CASSSLFEGRAGELFF.

This chain uses TRBV7-6 with TRBJ2-7; 7 nucleotides match TRBD1. CDR1 SGHVS and CDR2 FNYEAQ come from the germline V gene. The CDR3 has 14 residues. V lost 4 bases to trimming and J lost 1 base; unmatched junction nucleotides: 4. The CDR3 loop reads CASSWGTASYEQYF. The CDR3 nucleotides read TGTGCCAGCAGCTGGGGGACAGCTTCCTACGAGCAGTACTTC. Filled out from reference TRBV7-6 and TRBJ2-7, the complete variable domain reads GAGVSQSPRYKVTKRGQDVALRCDPISGHVSLYWYRQALGQGPEFLTYFNYEAQQDKSGLPNDRFSAERPEGSISTLTIQRTEQRDSAMYRCASSWGTASYEQYFGPGTRLTVT.

V and J are TRBV27 and TRBJ1-4; D perhaps matches TRBD1 (6 bases). The CDR3 covers 14 residues. CDR1 and CDR2 (germline): MNHEY, SMNVEV (reference sequence). V dropped 6 bases and J dropped 8 bases, with 16 bases sitting between them. In nucleotides, the CDR3 is TGTGCCAGCAGCCCACGGACAGTTCGAGAAAAACTGTTTTTT. It translates to CASSPRTVREKLFF.

J is TRBJ1-5 and V is TRBV6-1, with no clear D. CDR3 length: 15 residues. V dropped 5 bases and J dropped 5 bases, with 16 bases sitting between them. Per germline, CDR1 MNHNS and CDR2 SASEGT. CDR3 region: CASSPRLNRDQPQHF. The CDR3 DNA follows: TGTGCCAGCAGTCCCCGCTTGAACCGGGATCAGCCCCAGCATTTT.

As to this clone: In the same sample, other DNA sequences code for this CDR3. The V and J genes are TRBV28 and TRBJ2-3; 11 bases fit TRBD2. Germline V gene data show CDR1 as MDHEN and CDR2 as SYDVKM. This CDR3 has 15 residues. V shed 6 bases, J shed 1 base, and the junction held 3 bases outside the gene matches. In DNA form, the CDR3 reads TGTGCCAGCAGCTTAGCGGGAGGGGGCACAGATACGCAGTATTTT. Translation gives CASSLAGGGTDTQYF. Drawing the rest from reference TRBV28 and TRBJ2-3, the complete variable domain is DVKVTQSSRYLVKRTGEKVFLECVQDMDHENMFWYRQDPGLGLRLIYFSYDVKMKEKGDIPEGYSVSREKKERFSLILESASTNQTSMYLCASSLAGGGTDTQYFGPGTRLTVL.

In DNA form, the CDR3 reads TGTGCCAGCAGATCGACTAGCGGGAGGTCCTACAATGAGCAGTTCTTC. It codes for CASRSTSGRSYNEQFF. This chain links TRBV28 with TRBJ2-1; 13 bases fit TRBD2. Looked up from germline, CDR1 is MDHEN and CDR2 is SYDVKM. V dropped 6 bases and J dropped 1; count of bases not matched to a gene: 3. This CDR3 contains 16 residues.

The sample holds one count of this clone. The V and J genes are TRBV18 and TRBJ2-7, with 9 bases matching TRBD1. Per germline, CDR1 KGHSH and CDR2 LQKENI. J was trimmed by 7 bases and V by 0 bases; bases with no gene match: 1. The CDR3 sequence is 13 residues long. CDR3 in amino acids: CASSPPGQGEQYF. For the CDR3, the DNA is TGTGCCAGCTCACCACCGGGACAGGGAGAGCAGTACTTC.

V gene TRBV24-1 combines with J gene TRBJ2-1; TRBD1 aligns across 7 bases. Losses at the gene ends were 4 bases for V and 10 bases for J; bases not matched to a gene: 12. CDR1 is KGHDR and CDR2 is SFDVKD in the germline V gene. There are 15 residues in the CDR3. The CDR3 region has the DNA TGTGCCACCAGTGACACTCGGGACAGCCGCAGCGAGCAGTTCTTC. Its protein product is CATSDTRDSRSEQFF.

The chain carries TRBV24-1 and TRBJ2-2; 10 nucleotides agree with TRBD1. The CDR3 spans 16 residues. Unmatched junction bases numbered 7, after V lost 4 bases and J lost 6 bases. Germline V gene data show CDR1 as KGHDR and CDR2 as SFDVKD. CDR3 protein: CATSDSGTGVAGELFF. CDR3 coding DNA: TGTGCCACCAGTGACTCCGGGACAGGGGTCGCCGGGGAGCTGTTTTTT.

This chain joins TRBV7-8 and TRBJ2-1; no clear D gene. This CDR3 is built from 13 residues. Germline-derived CDR1 and CDR2 are SGHVS and FQNEAQ. The germline V and J ends were trimmed by 1 base and 15 bases, with 16 bases remaining between them. In nucleotides, the CDR3 is TGTGCCAGCAGCTTAGGCTCGACCAGGCAAGTGTTCTTC. Encoded protein: CASSLGSTRQVFF.

The J gene is TRBJ2-7, the V gene TRBV5-5; the D is unclear. CDR1 and CDR2 from the germline V gene are SGHKS and YYEKEE (reference sequence). Trimming shortened V by 2 bases and J by 0 bases, and 12 bases separated the two germline ends. The CDR3 extends over 15 amino acids. The CDR3 nucleotides are TGTGCCAGCAGCTTAGCGTTGGGTGACTCCTACGAGCAGTACTTC. Translated, it gives CASSLALGDSYEQYF.

The chain carries TRBV11-2 and TRBJ2-1; 13 bases agree with TRBD2. The CDR3 is made up of 16 amino acids. The V gene's germline CDR1 is SGHAT and CDR2 FQNNGV. V was clipped by 5 bases and J by 7 bases; unmatched bases: 8. CDR3 in amino acids: CASSTPGTSGTNEQFF. The CDR3 DNA is TGTGCCAGCAGCACCCCCGGGACTAGCGGGACGAATGAGCAGTTCTTC. Supplemented by reference TRBV11-2 and TRBJ2-1, the full variable domain reads EAGVAQSPRYKIIEKRQSVAFWCNPISGHATLYWYQQILGQGPKLLIQFQNNGVVDDSQLPKDRFSAERLKGVDSTLKIQPAKLEDSAVYLCASSTPGTSGTNEQFFGPGTRLTVL.

The V call is TRBV5-1, the J call TRBJ2-1; 8 bases agree with TRBD1. The germline gives CDR1 SGHRS, CDR2 YFSETQ. V lost 0 bases, J lost 8 bases, and 7 bases stayed unmatched. This CDR3 is 15 amino acids long. Here the CDR3 DNA reads TGCGCCAGCAGCTTGGGCAGGGGGCGCGCTGATGAGCAGTTCTTC. Its translation: CASSLGRGRADEQFF.

The chain combines TRBV20-1 with TRBJ1-1, with unresolved D. Deletions cut 3 bases from V and 3 bases from J, with 14 bases between. In germline, CDR1 is DFQATT, CDR2 SNEGSKA (reference sequence). The CDR3 has 14 amino acids. The CDR3 DNA reads TGCAGTGCTAGTGAGTCGGGGATACACACTGAAGCTTTCTTT. It codes for CSASESGIHTEAFF.

V is TRBV10-2 and J is TRBJ2-2, with a possible D match to TRBD1 (5 bases). The V end was cut by 7 bases, the J end by 7 bases, with 10 bases between. The CDR3 runs 12 residues. Germline CDR1 WSHSY, CDR2 SAAADI. The DNA for the CDR3 is TGCGCCAGCAACCAGGGTTTCGGGGAGCTGTTTTTT. As protein: CASNQGFGELFF.